One T cell receptor beta chain is described in this entry. The authors distributed each subset's genomic DNA evenly over several immunoSEQ plates. Libraries were prepared by immunoSEQ multiplex PCR; TCRdb keeps only in-frame clonotypes and omits some of them. The table has around 530,000 clones, around 78% seen once. Adults of Caucasian background living in Nashville, Tennessee made up all donors. This CDR3 comprises 14 residues. V was pared by 5 bases and J by 9 bases, with 8 bases of the junction left unmatched. Germline lookup yields CDR1 SGHAT and CDR2 FQDESV (reference sequence). This record comes from a study of shared clonotypes between healthy human individuals.

The rearrangement links TRBV11-1 to TRBJ2-1; 9 bases are a match to TRBD1. The sequence derives from a woman in her forties in good health. Some clones in this sample may be carry-over from other donors' samples. Sequenced material: PBMCs. The CDR3 loop reads CASSPRTGEAEQFF. In DNA, the CDR3 is TGTGCCAGCAGCCCTCGGACAGGGGAAGCTGAGCAGTTCTTC.